This T cell receptor (beta chain) is from a study of blood T cells in healthy people across ages. Study in general: Researchers report that template switching captured about one barcoded beta molecule per two T cells. Findings and limits, study-wide: Samples with more naive T cells showed higher observed beta diversity. Nothing was known about donor CMV status, and this possibly confounded expanded clonotype changes. Relative to aged donors, long-lived donors carried more naive CD4+ cells and displayed higher diversity.

The length of the CDR3 is 13 residues. Trimming took 5 bases from V and 5 from J; bases not matched to a gene: 5. Germline V gives CDR1 DFQATT, CDR2 SNEGSKA (reference sequence). Then a second PCR, running about 6 to 12 cycles, was carried out with a sample-barcoded 5' primer and a J-beta primer mix. TCRdb recomputed calls from the 5' RACE reads with MiXCR, one row per CDR3 protein. The sample comprises about 640,000 distinct CDR3 sequences, roughly 53% of which are singletons, and around 37% rests with the top ten. As to this clonotype: Antigen: not known.

The sequencing input was blood. The clonotype originates from a man between 60 and 70 years old in good health. The chain employs TRBV20-1 and TRBJ2-3; TRBD1 matches 9 bases. The CDR3 sequence: CSARGTGRDTQYF. The CDR3 nucleotides are TGCAGTGCTCGAGGGACAGGGCGAGATACGCAGTATTTT.